This is a list of T cell receptor beta chains from one sample in a study of blood T cell repertoires in COVID-19. Produced via immunoSEQ multiplex PCR; TCRdb's table is partial and in-frame only. Of about 400,000 clones detected, more than 70% appear once; the ten largest clones hold over 1%. Sequenced material: peripheral blood. The receptors shown here come from a man aged 40-50 years with acute or convalescent COVID-19. Each CDR3 is given with its conserved first and last residue.

j_call: TRBJ2-1
v_call: TRBV2
cdr3_aa: CASSTPRSGETYNEQFF

j_call: TRBJ1-6
v_call: TRBV5-4
cdr3_aa: CASSLYFRGAYNSPLHF

j_call: TRBJ2-7
v_call: TRBV2
cdr3_aa: CASSPRGTGEDEQYF

j_call: TRBJ1-3
v_call: TRBV7-2
cdr3_aa: CASTQGGESGNTIYF

j_call: TRBJ1-1
v_call: TRBV4-2
cdr3_aa: CASSPRMGADTEAFF

j_call: TRBJ2-2
v_call: TRBV10-2
cdr3_aa: CASRGSQVGELFF

j_call: TRBJ1-1
v_call: TRBV5-6
cdr3_aa: CASSLGFGRQNEAFF

j_call: TRBJ2-7
v_call: TRBV6-5
cdr3_aa: CASCRDSHYEQYF

j_call: TRBJ2-5
v_call: TRBV19
cdr3_aa: CASSPGDRLGETQYF

j_call: TRBJ1-1
v_call: TRBV29-1
cdr3_aa: CSVELQLNTEAFF

j_call: TRBJ1-2
v_call: TRBV2
cdr3_aa: CAIDRGANYGYTF

j_call: TRBJ1-2
v_call: TRBV12-3/TRBV12-4
cdr3_aa: CASRRGNYGYTF

j_call: TRBJ2-7
v_call: TRBV2
cdr3_aa: CASRAGLASYEQYF

j_call: TRBJ2-7
v_call: TRBV6-6
cdr3_aa: CASSVRGYEQYF

j_call: TRBJ1-5
v_call: TRBV24-1
cdr3_aa: CATSENKYSNQPQHF

j_call: TRBJ2-4
v_call: TRBV5-6
cdr3_aa: CASTTAGGRNIQYF

j_call: TRBJ1-3
v_call: TRBV10-3
cdr3_aa: CAISERRQGAGNTIYF

j_call: TRBJ1-4
v_call: TRBV28
cdr3_aa: CASNDLGARDEKLFF

j_call: TRBJ1-1
v_call: TRBV10-3
cdr3_aa: CAIKSAGVNTEAFF

j_call: TRBJ2-1
v_call: TRBV13
cdr3_aa: CASSFGLDSYNEQFF